This TCR beta chain appears in the sequencing data of a study of shared clonotypes between healthy human individuals (dated by TCRdb to the early 2020s). About the investigation overall: Two women and a few men aged 18 to 49 years were included in the cohort. For each donor, three plates each were used for CD4 naive and CD4 memory, two plates were used for CD8 naive, and one plate was used for CD8 memory. To estimate repertoire size and how much clonotypes are shared between individuals, the study performed deep sequencing of blood TCR repertoires from a few healthy adults. To increase sequencing depth and limit assay-specific biases, different laboratories used diverse techniques to prepare libraries and sequence TCR repertoires. Each donor's leukapheresis produced roughly between roughly 0.85 and 9.5 billion PBMCs.

About this clone itself: No cognate antigen has been identified for it. No base quality values were provided; no much bigger clone lies one nucleotide off.

The trim is 8 bases for V and 3 bases for J, with a gap of 10 bases between the germline ends. CDR1 and CDR2 (GTSNPN, SVGIG) derive from the germline V gene (reference sequence). From its cysteine to its phenylalanine, the CDR3 spans 11 amino acids. The read is trimmed to its CDR3 DNA, 33 bases read in frame from base 1. Donors were healthy HIV-negative adults with no recently reported acute infections or vaccinations. Every donor was a Caucasian adult living in Nashville, Tennessee, USA. Magnetic negative selection was used to enrich CD4+ T cells, after which naive cells were positively selected on CD45RA and the negative fraction became the memory subset. Blood was obtained by leukapheresis, after which PBMCs were separated by Ficoll-Histopaque density gradient centrifugation and cryopreserved in liquid nitrogen vapor phase. Analytical flow cytometry was used to check the purity and quantity of every magnetically sorted T cell population. Genomic DNA was isolated from every sorted fraction and measured by UV absorbance on a Nanodrop 2000c.

Using the deep immunoSEQ assay, TCR CDR3 regions were amplified from genomic DNA by multiplex PCR. For each cell subset, the extracted genomic DNA was distributed evenly across all wells of several immunoSEQ 96-well plates, and each plate served as one replicate. For sorted subsets, approximately 210 ng of genomic DNA, equivalent to 25,000 to 30,000 T cell genomes, went into each replicate PCR. Purified libraries were measured with a Qubit 3.0 fluorometer, size-checked on a Bioanalyzer 2100, and measured again with the KAPA Library Quantification kit. Every immunoSEQ 96-well plate was sequenced on a dedicated single-read 150-cycle Illumina NextSeq 550 flow cell. In the paper's pipeline: Because the immunoSEQ output held only junctional sequences and lacked quality scores, the filtering could not match the filtering applied to full-length reads. Sequences were annotated with PyIR, a Python wrapper for IgBLAST v1.9, using IMGT germline references to assign V/J genes and CDR3. Reads were removed for weak V/J assignments (E-value above 1e-6), missing CDR3, stop codons, out-of-frame junctions, or ambiguous translated residues. V3J clonotypes were defined as sequences sharing the same inferred V gene, J gene, and CDR3 amino acid sequence. To compute the percentage overlap between repertoires, the number of shared unique clonotypes was divided by the size of the smaller repertoire. RTK rarefaction, the Chao1 estimator, and Recon v2.1 estimates of unobserved clonotypes were used to assess repertoire richness. Generation probabilities were computed with OLGA for all TCRbeta clonotypes obtained by the gDNA method from a few donors. TCRdb limited this immuneACCESS table to in-frame rearrangements with V and J called. A share of clones is missing; checked studies link under half to unresolved V genes, and the rest is unexplained. That table is the source of V, J and clone size, and D and trimming were worked out from the DNA. The sample data list about 1.5 million clones, and 96% of these were observed just once. The ten most abundant clones make up about 1.2% of the sample.

What the work shows at the level of the full study, not this receptor alone: About 5% of naive CD4, 3.5% of naive CD8, approximately 2% of memory CD4, and around 0.4% of memory CD8 clonotypes were shared across a handful of donors. The small number of donors limited the genetic and exposure-history diversity represented. Pairwise subsampling led to the expectation that sequencing depth would affect the degree of clonotype sharing among donors. Compared with non-shared clonotypes, the clonotypes found in all four sorted-subset donors had higher generation probabilities. Only blood was sampled, and tissue TCR repertoires likely differ from those in blood. Larger estimated clonotype richness was generally found for naive subsets than for memory subsets. Incomplete sequencing was indicated by rarefaction of sorted-subset datasets, despite the large sequencing depth.

The chain uses TRBV30 and TRBJ2-5, with a tentative D call of TRBD1 or TRBD2, each matching 5 bases. Specimen: naive CD4+ T cells sorted from blood. According to the study, the label for this sample's cell subset or site signals: CD45RA+ positively selected. The receptor's source is a man aged 25-45 years in good health. Here the CDR3 is given as CAREGEETQYF. The sequenced DNA: TGTGCCCGGGAAGGGGAAGAGACCCAGTACTTC.